This T cell receptor beta chain was sequenced for a study of yellow fever vaccine responses in identical twins. Overall study results and limits: Twins reportedly had a vaccine T cell response that seemed partly convergent, partly personalized.

To note about this clonotype: Its antigen remains unidentified.

This CDR3 has 15 residues. The V and J ends lost 5 bases and 8 bases, in that order; junction bases with no gene match: 7. Per the germline V gene, CDR1 is SEHNR and CDR2 is FQNEAQ (reference sequence). TCRdb analysed the RT-PCR reads with MiXCR anew, one entry per CDR3 protein. The sample includes tens of thousands of distinct CDR3 sequences, about three quarters of them seen just once. The sequence was obtained from a woman younger than 30 who received the yellow fever vaccine. The J gene is TRBJ2-1, the V gene TRBV7-9; 12 bases match TRBD1. The material sequenced was T cells from blood (PBMCs), unsorted or a sorted subset (not recorded which), taken before or after yellow fever vaccination (not recorded which). The CDR3 nucleotides read TGTGCCAGCAGCCCCCCCGGGGACAGGGGGCATGAGCAGTTCTTC. Translating it yields CASSPPGDRGHEQFF. Full variable domain (rest looked up from reference TRBV7-9 and TRBJ2-1): DTGVSQNPRHKITKRGQNVTFRCDPISEHNRLYWYRQTLGQGPEFLTYFQNEAQLEKSRLLSDRFSAERPKGSFSTLEIQRTEQGDSAMYLCASSPPGDRGHEQFFGPGTRLTVL.